The 3 T cell receptor beta chains reported below all come from one sample, sequenced in a study of cytomegalovirus exposure and HLA in healthy donors. Vbeta (60) and Jbeta (13) primers were used in the PCR. TCRdb's table, derived via immunoSEQ multiplex PCR, lists solely in-frame clones and lacks some. The profile shows some 130,000 clones, around three quarters of them singletons. The sequenced material came from PBMCs. The source of these receptors is a young woman in good health and CMV-seropositive.

This rearrangement joins TRBV4-2 to TRBJ2-5; 13 bases map to TRBD2. Looked up from germline, CDR1 is LGHNA and CDR2 is YNFKEQ. V lost 4 bases and J lost 0; bases outside the gene matches: 8. The CDR3 contains 18 residues. The CDR3 DNA reads TGTGCCAGCAGCCCAGAACTAGCGGGGGGGCCGGACCAAGAGACCCAGTACTTC. It specifies CASSPELAGGPDQETQYF.

The chain uses TRBV28 and TRBJ1-2, with 9 bases lining up with TRBD1. CDR3 length: 13 amino acids. Trimming cost V 4 bases and J 10 bases; bases outside gene matches: 7. Germline loops: CDR1 MDHEN, CDR2 SYDVKM. CDR3 amino acids: CASSSLGQGAYTF. CDR3 sequence (DNA): TGTGCCAGCAGTTCCTTGGGACAGGGAGCCTACACCTTC.

The chain couples TRBV28 to TRBJ1-1; TRBD1 matches at 7 bases. V was clipped by 5 bases and J by 1 base; unmatched bases: 4. Germline V gives CDR1 MDHEN, CDR2 SYDVKM. This CDR3 is 14 amino acids long. The CDR3 is CASSPRQGNTEAFF. DNA of the CDR3: TGTGCCAGCAGTCCCAGACAGGGGAACACTGAAGCTTTCTTT. The whole variable domain, filled in from reference TRBV28 and TRBJ1-1, reads DVKVTQSSRYLVKRTGEKVFLECVQDMDHENMFWYRQDPGLGLRLIYFSYDVKMKEKGDIPEGYSVSREKKERFSLILESASTNQTSMYLCASSPRQGNTEAFFGQGTRLTVV.